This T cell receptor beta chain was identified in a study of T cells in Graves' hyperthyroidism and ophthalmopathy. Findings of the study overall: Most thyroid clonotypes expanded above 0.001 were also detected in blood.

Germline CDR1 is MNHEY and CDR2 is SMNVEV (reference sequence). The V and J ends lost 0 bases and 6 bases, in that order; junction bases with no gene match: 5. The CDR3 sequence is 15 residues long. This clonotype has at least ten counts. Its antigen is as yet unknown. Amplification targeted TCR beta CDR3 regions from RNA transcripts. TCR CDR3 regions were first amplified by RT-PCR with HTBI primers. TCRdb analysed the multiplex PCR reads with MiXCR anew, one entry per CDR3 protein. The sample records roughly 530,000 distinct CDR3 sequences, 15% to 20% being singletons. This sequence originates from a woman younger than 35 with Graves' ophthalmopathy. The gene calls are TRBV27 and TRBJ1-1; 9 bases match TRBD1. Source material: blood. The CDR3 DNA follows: TGTGCCAGCAGTTTATCCGGGACAGGGTTGGCTGAAGCTTTCTTT. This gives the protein CASSLSGTGLAEAFF.